The text below deals with one TCR beta chain. TCRdb's table, derived via immunoSEQ multiplex PCR, lists solely in-frame clones and lacks some. Of 12,000 or so clones listed, more than 65% were seen once; the top ten hold nearly 20%. The sample belongs to a study of T cells after somatic rescue of genetic block. V was shortened by 1 base and J by 8 bases, with 9 bases between the two germline ends. CDR3 size: 13 residues. CDR1 SGHRS and CDR2 YFSETQ come from the germline V gene. The receptor comes from a boy aged 5-17 years. Sequenced: peripheral blood mononuclear cells (PBMCs). The V call is TRBV5-1, the J call TRBJ2-2; D remains unclear. The CDR3 sequence: CASSLRAFGELFF. In DNA form, the CDR3 reads TGCGCCAGCAGCTTGAGGGCTTTTGGGGAGCTGTTTTTT.